The 26 T cell receptor beta chains below come from one sample, sequenced in a study of metastatic and nonmetastatic thyroid tumors. Not a single patient had been given any form of treatment at any point before undergoing thyroid surgery. With MiXCR, TCRdb called clones anew from the PCR reads. The table records about 50,000 clones, roughly 22% of them present only once. The sequenced material came from blood. The receptors come from a female donor with papillary thyroid cancer or a benign thyroid nodule (not recorded which). Some clones in this sample may be carry-over from other donors' samples.

This clone was detected ten times or more. The chain combines TRBV7-3 with TRBJ2-2, with D perhaps being TRBD1 or TRBD2 (5 bases each). The germline V gene encodes CDR1 SGHTA and CDR2 FQGTGA. V was cut by 4 bases and J by 2 bases, with 14 bases left in between. This CDR3 is 16 amino acids long. The CDR3 DNA reads as TGTGCCAGCAGCTGGCAGGGAGCATTAAACACCGGGGAGCTGTTTTTT. Protein: CASSWQGALNTGELFF.

This clone was observed at least ten times. Being one base from a much bigger clone, this may be a read error. V gene TRBV6-1 combines with J gene TRBJ1-1; weak D call: TRBD1 (5 bases). The CDR3 runs 13 residues. Germline assignment: CDR1 MNHNS and CDR2 SASEGT. Trimming pared 6 bases from V and 1 base from J, leaving 9 bases between. Here the CDR3 DNA reads TGTGCCAGCAGGGGGGGATCGAACACTGAAGCTTTCTTT. Translation: CASRGGSNTEAFF.

This sequence joins TRBV19 and TRBJ2-7; TRBD1 aligns across 8 bases. Germline lookup yields CDR1 LNHDA and CDR2 SQIVND (reference sequence). CDR3 length: 11 amino acids. CDR3 loop: CASDRGTEQYF. CDR3 DNA sequence: TGTGCGTCCGACAGGGGCACCGAGCAGTACTTC.

This clone appeared many times. The chain carries TRBV5-1 and TRBJ1-1, with D tentatively TRBD1 (5 bases). Germline CDR1 is SGHRS and CDR2 is YFSETQ. V was clipped by 5 bases and J by 1 base, with 9 bases between them. The CDR3 runs to 13 residues. CDR3 sequence reads: CASRLGQNTEAFF. CDR3 nucleotides: TGCGCCAGCAGACTCGGACAGAACACTGAAGCTTTCTTT. The full variable domain, rest sourced from reference TRBV5-1 and TRBJ1-1, is KAGVTQTPRYLIKTRGQQVTLSCSPISGHRSVSWYQQTPGQGLQFLFEYFSETQRNKGNFPGRFSGRQFSNSRSEMNVSTLELGDSALYLCASRLGQNTEAFFGQGTRLTVV.

This clone has a count of ten or more. The chain joins TRBV6-1 to TRBJ2-1; unclear D gene. CDR1 and CDR2 (germline): MNHNS, SASEGT. CDR3 length: 17 amino acids. Trimming pared 0 bases from V and 4 bases from J, leaving 16 bases between. CDR3 DNA sequence: TGTGCCAGCAGTGAAGCAGGATCGGCGGAAATTTACAATGAGCAGTTCTTC. It encodes CASSEAGSAEIYNEQFF.

This clone has just a few counts. The chain is built from TRBV27 and TRBJ1-2; D may be TRBD1 (5 bases). Germline loops: CDR1 MNHEY, CDR2 SMNVEV (reference sequence). There are 14 residues in the CDR3. Trimming shortened V by 5 bases and J by 0 bases, and 10 bases separated the two germline ends. CDR3 nucleotide sequence: TGTGCCAGCAGTACCGGACACTCTAACTATGGCTACACCTTC. Protein sequence: CASSTGHSNYGYTF.

This rearrangement joins TRBV30 to TRBJ1-5; perhaps TRBD1 as D (6 bases). Germline loops: CDR1 GTSNPN, CDR2 SVGIG (reference sequence). Trimming took off 5 bases at V and 8 bases at J, with 13 bases between the two ends. The CDR3 covers 12 residues. This chain's CDR3 is CAWVKGGEPQHF. In nucleotides, the CDR3 is TGTGCCTGGGTAAAGGGGGGGGAGCCCCAGCATTTT. Filled out from reference TRBV30 and TRBJ1-5, the complete variable domain reads SQTIHQWPATLVQPVGSPLSLECTVEGTSNPNLYWYRQAAGRGLQLLFYSVGIGQISSEVPQNLSASRPQDRQFILSSKKLLLSDSGFYLCAWVKGGEPQHFGDGTRLSIL.

The sample holds many counts of this clone. The rearrangement uses TRBV5-1 and TRBJ2-2; tentative D call: TRBD2 (5 bases). This CDR3 is 12 amino acids long. Germline CDR1 and CDR2: SGHRS and YFSETQ. The V gene lost 7 bases and the J gene lost 4 bases, with 8 bases spanning the gap. The CDR3 nucleotides are TGCGCCAGCCGTCGGGGCACCGGGGAGCTGTTTTTT. It translates to CASRRGTGELFF.

This clone was observed at least ten times. V and J are TRBV6-1 and TRBJ2-3; TRBD2 agrees at 12 bases. Losses at the gene ends were 6 bases for V and 5 bases for J; bases not matched to a gene: 0. Germline V gene sequence: CDR1 MNHNS, CDR2 SASEGT. There are 13 residues in the CDR3. The CDR3 protein is CASRGLAGDTQYF. The CDR3 DNA sequence: TGTGCCAGCAGGGGACTAGCGGGAGATACGCAGTATTTT.

CDR3 region: CASSLEPGGRNTGELFF. DNA of the CDR3: TGTGCCAGCAGCTTAGAGCCAGGGGGCCGGAACACCGGGGAGCTGTTTTTT. The genes are TRBV9 and TRBJ2-2; 8 bases align to TRBD1. This CDR3 is built from 17 residues. V shed 4 bases and J 1 base; nucleotides not matched to a gene: 9. CDR1 SGDLS and CDR2 YYNGEE come from the germline V gene.

This clone was counted at least ten times. The V and J genes are TRBV19 and TRBJ2-1; 8 bases are a match to TRBD1. CDR3 length equals 13 residues. Looked up from germline, CDR1 is LNHDA and CDR2 is SQIVND (reference sequence). V shed 4 bases, J shed 7 bases, and the junction held 3 bases outside the gene matches. In DNA form, the CDR3 reads TGTGCCAGTAGTAAAGACAGGGGAAATGAGCAGTTCTTC. This sequence encodes CASSKDRGNEQFF.

The chain links TRBV3-1 to TRBJ2-2; tentative D call: TRBD2 (5 bases). Germline CDR1 is LGHDT and CDR2 is YNNKEL (reference sequence). V shed 2 bases and J shed 7 bases, with 8 bases lying between them. The CDR3 has 13 amino acids. Written as DNA, the CDR3 is TGTGCCAGCAGCCAATCACTAGACGGGGAGCTGTTTTTT. Protein sequence: CASSQSLDGELFF.

Comment on this clone: This may be a read error: a much more frequent sequence differs by one nucleotide. The J gene is TRBJ2-5, the V gene TRBV5-1, with 7 bases matching TRBD1. J gave up 5 bases and V 2 bases, and 9 bases lay outside the gene matches. CDR1 is SGHRS and CDR2 is YFSETQ in the germline V gene. The CDR3 totals 15 residues. The CDR3 DNA follows: TGCGCCAGCAGCTTTCAGAAAGGGGGCTGGGAGACCCAGTACTTC. It codes for CASSFQKGGWETQYF. Looking up the rest from reference TRBV5-1 and TRBJ2-5 gives the full variable domain: KAGVTQTPRYLIKTRGQQVTLSCSPISGHRSVSWYQQTPGQGLQFLFEYFSETQRNKGNFPGRFSGRQFSNSRSEMNVSTLELGDSALYLCASSFQKGGWETQYFGPGTRLLVL.

This clone was picked up many times. The J gene is TRBJ2-1, the V gene TRBV6-1, with 14 bases lining up with TRBD2. The germline V gene has CDR1 MNHNS and CDR2 SASEGT. Unmatched junction bases numbered 8, after V lost 7 bases and J lost 9 bases. The length of the CDR3 is 15 residues. CDR3 residues: CASKGTSGSGGEQFF. The CDR3 DNA sequence: TGTGCCAGCAAGGGGACTAGCGGGAGTGGAGGTGAGCAGTTCTTC.

In its sample, this clone was seen many times. A read error may explain this, as a much larger clone is one base away. The final CDR3 position lacks the conserved phenylalanine or tryptophan, pointing to a likely read error. The chain carries TRBV30 and TRBJ2-6; TRBD1 matches at 7 bases. The V gene end was trimmed by 1 base and the J gene end by 0 bases; junction bases not matched to a gene: 6. The CDR3 contains 17 residues. Germline CDR1 is GTSNPN and CDR2 is SVGIG (reference sequence). The CDR3 DNA sequence: TGTGCCTGGAGTGCCCGGGACAGCTCCTCTGGGGCCAACGTCCTGACTTCC. Protein product: CAWSARDSSSGANVLTS.

This clone was detected ten times or more. The chain recombines TRBV28 with TRBJ1-2; 8 bases are shared with TRBD1. The CDR3 has 17 amino acids. CDR1 is MDHEN and CDR2 is SYDVKM in the germline V gene. The V gene end was trimmed by 6 bases and the J gene end by 6 bases; junction bases not matched to a gene: 18. The CDR3 loop is CASSDSSETRGRDGYTF. CDR3 sequence (DNA): TGTGCCAGCAGCGACTCCTCCGAAACCAGGGGGCGGGATGGCTACACCTTC.

Worth noting for this clone: The junction shows a germline mismatch at one end, possibly a read error. The chain recombines TRBV18 with TRBJ2-3; a weak D match, TRBD2 (5 bases). Germline assignment: CDR1 KGHSH and CDR2 LQKENI. The length of the CDR3 is 15 residues. CDR3: CASSRLAASTDTLYF. The CDR3 DNA sequence: TGTGCCAGCTCGCGACTTGCGGCTAGCACAGATACGCTGTATTTT.

Details on this clone: This may stem from a read error, because a much larger clone lies one nucleotide away. This rearrangement joins TRBV15 to TRBJ2-7; D possibly corresponds to TRBD1 (5 bases). CDR3 length: 14 residues. From germline, CDR1 is LNHNV and CDR2 YYDKDF (reference sequence). CDR3 DNA: TGTGCCACCAGCAGAGATTCGGCAGGGAACGATCAGTACTTC. Encoded protein: CATSRDSAGNDQYF.

This clone showed up many times. The rearrangement joins TRBV3-1 to TRBJ2-7, with 9 bases matching TRBD1. J lost 5 bases, V lost 5 bases, and 7 bases had no gene match. The CDR3 totals 14 residues. From germline, CDR1 is LGHDT and CDR2 YNNKEL (reference sequence). Here the CDR3 reads CASSETGTGNEQYF. Here the CDR3 DNA reads TGTGCCAGCAGCGAAACCGGGACAGGGAACGAGCAGTACTTC.

This clone was recorded at least ten times. The rearrangement uses TRBV9 and TRBJ2-1, with 8 nucleotides matching TRBD2. Germline CDR1 and CDR2: SGDLS and YYNGEE. This CDR3 has 17 residues. Trimming at V came to 0 bases and at J to 3 bases, leaving 8 bases not matched to a gene. CDR3 coding DNA: TGTGCCAGCAGCGTAGATCGTAGCCTAGCGGGCTACAATGAGCAGTTCTTC. This codes for CASSVDRSLAGYNEQFF.

To note about this clone: An end of the junction differs from the germline gene, which may be a read error. V and J are TRBV9 and TRBJ1-5; possible D gene TRBD1, 5 bases. Looked up from germline, CDR1 is SGDLS and CDR2 is YYNGEE. The CDR3 extends over 14 amino acids. The CDR3 nucleotides read TGTGCCAGCAGAGTAGCGGGGGTTGGTCAGCCCCAGAATTTT. Translation: CASRVAGVGQPQNF.

This clone was observed a handful of times. This may stem from a read error, because a much larger clone lies one nucleotide away. The chain recombines TRBV10-2 with TRBJ1-1; no definite D call. Trimming took off 3 bases at V and 1 base at J, with 18 bases between the two ends. Germline V gene lookup returns CDR1 WSHSY and CDR2 SAAADI. The CDR3 length is 17 residues. The chain's CDR3 is CASSDPLGSQGNTEAFF. CDR3 DNA: TGCGCCAGCAGTGACCCCCTGGGGTCCCAAGGGAACACTGAAGCTTTCTTT.

This clone has at least ten counts. The chain joins TRBV11-2 to TRBJ2-7; no reliable D call. The V and J ends lost 5 bases and 2 bases respectively, with 13 bases between them. Germline V CDR1 and CDR2: SGHAT, FQNNGV. The CDR3 runs 14 residues. In nucleotides, the CDR3 is TGTGCCAGCAGCCGAAACAGTGACGCCTACGAGCAGTACTTC. Translating it yields CASSRNSDAYEQYF.

Remarks on this clone: The junction shows a germline mismatch at one end, possibly a read error. This chain links TRBV20-1 with TRBJ2-7, with D perhaps TRBD1 or TRBD2 (5 bases each). Germline lookup yields CDR1 DFQATT and CDR2 SNEGSKA (reference sequence). The CDR3 totals 13 residues. CDR3 amino acids: CSPSSPGPYEPYF. In DNA form, the CDR3 reads TGCAGTCCTAGCAGCCCGGGACCCTACGAGCCGTACTTC.

This clone was picked up many times. The rearrangement joins TRBV27 to TRBJ2-7; D is tentatively TRBD1 or TRBD2 (5 bases each). V dropped 1 base and J dropped 0 bases, with 7 bases sitting between them. The CDR3 sequence is 14 residues long. Germline lookup yields CDR1 MNHEY and CDR2 SMNVEV (reference sequence). This CDR3 reads CASSLWDASYEQYF. CDR3 nucleotides: TGTGCCAGCAGTTTATGGGACGCCTCCTACGAGCAGTACTTC.

The DNA of the CDR3 is TGTGCCAGCACCTCCCTGGTTCAGGTGGCCTACAATGAGCAGTTCTTC. Protein: CASTSLVQVAYNEQFF. The J gene is TRBJ2-1, the V gene TRBV11-2; D is unclear. CDR1 SGHAT and CDR2 FQNNGV come from the germline V gene. Trimming took 7 bases from V and 2 from J, leaving 18 bases between them. The CDR3 contains 16 residues.